These 29 T cell receptor beta chains share one sample of origin, sequenced in a study of T cells in localized non-small cell lung cancer. The table came from immunoSEQ multiplex PCR; TCRdb's copy has only in-frame clones and leaves some out. The sample lists about 52,000 clones, 85% to 90% occurring once. Sequences were derived from PBMCs, sampled before any cancer treatment. These receptors came from a female donor with stage II lung adenocarcinoma.

The V and J genes are TRBV23-1 and TRBJ1-1; D is unresolved. TRBV23-1 is sorted into the ORF group, with uncertain function. The CDR3 covers 15 residues. The V and J ends lost 6 bases and 3 bases respectively, with 17 bases between them. The CDR3 region has the DNA TGCGCCAGCAGCCGTCCCTACGGGGATGACACTGAAGCTTTCTTT. As protein: CASSRPYGDDTEAFF.

The chain employs TRBV6-1 and TRBJ1-5; 10 nucleotides align to TRBD1. The CDR3 is 13 residues long. V lost 6 bases, J lost 10 bases, and 6 bases stayed unmatched. Per the germline V gene, CDR1 is MNHNS and CDR2 is SASEGT. The CDR3 protein is CASSGTGVKPQHF. The CDR3, as DNA: TGTGCCAGCAGCGGGACAGGGGTTAAACCCCAGCATTTT.

This clone ranks as medium-sized (0.01 to 0.1%). The CDR3 loop reads CASSQEKGTYGYTF. CDR3 DNA sequence: TGTGCCAGCAGCCAAGAGAAGGGGACCTATGGCTACACCTTC. The gene calls are TRBV4-2 and TRBJ1-2; perhaps TRBD1 as D (5 bases). Between the trimmed V and J ends, which lost 0 bases and 4 bases, there was a span of 9 bases. Germline lookup yields CDR1 LGHNA and CDR2 YNFKEQ. The CDR3 totals 14 residues.

The CDR3 DNA is TGTGCCAGCACGGGGGCCGGGAGAAACATTCAGTACTTC. Its translation: CASTGAGRNIQYF. The chain carries TRBV27 and TRBJ2-4; either TRBD1 or TRBD2 may fit D (6 bases each). V lost 7 bases to trimming and J lost 6 bases, with 13 bases between them. This CDR3 is built from 13 residues. Germline V gene data show CDR1 as MNHEY and CDR2 as SMNVEV (reference sequence).

This clone was seen a single time. V and J are TRBV11-2 and TRBJ2-7; D perhaps matches TRBD1 (5 bases). Germline CDR1 SGHAT, CDR2 FQNNGV. This CDR3 region has 14 residues. Between the trimmed V and J ends, which lost 1 base and 7 bases, there was a span of 14 bases. The CDR3, as DNA: TGTGCCAGCAGCTTAGGGATTGGAAGGGGAGAGCAGTACTTC. Its protein product is CASSLGIGRGEQYF.

The chain carries TRBV11-2 and TRBJ1-3; D gene unclear. Trimming shortened V by 4 bases and J by 10 bases, and 8 bases separated the two germline ends. This CDR3 region has 11 residues. Per the germline V gene, CDR1 is SGHAT and CDR2 is FQNNGV. Here the CDR3 reads CASSSSGTIYF. In DNA, the CDR3 is TGTGCCAGCAGCTCGTCGGGGACCATATATTTT.

Written as DNA, the CDR3 is TGCGCCAGCAGCTCTTCCTCTACAGGGGTCCTCTATGGCTACACCTTC. Translating gives CASSSSSTGVLYGYTF. V gene TRBV5-1 combines with J gene TRBJ1-2, with 7 bases fitting TRBD1. The CDR3 has 16 amino acids. The germline V gene encodes CDR1 SGHRS and CDR2 YFSETQ. V gave up 3 bases and J gave up 4 bases; unmatched junction bases: 12.

V and J are TRBV7-3 and TRBJ2-7, with D possibly being TRBD1 or TRBD2 (5 bases each). The CDR3 runs 12 residues. V lost 5 bases, J lost 4 bases, and 9 bases lay in between. The germline CDR1 and CDR2 sequences are SGHTA and FQGTGA. The CDR3 loop is CASSGDGYEQYF. CDR3 bases: TGTGCCAGCAGCGGGGACGGGTACGAGCAGTACTTC. Combining the CDR3 with reference TRBV7-3 and TRBJ2-7 gives the whole variable domain GAGVSQTPSNKVTEKGKYVELRCDPISGHTALYWYRQSLGQGPEFLIYFQGTGAADDSGLPNDRFFAVRPEGSVSTLKIQRTERGDSAVYLCASSGDGYEQYFGPGTRLTVT.

This rearrangement joins TRBV7-9 to TRBJ1-2, with D uncertain. The CDR3 is 15 amino acids. The germline CDR1 and CDR2 sequences are SEHNR and FQNEAQ (reference sequence). Between the trimmed V and J ends, which lost 0 bases and 6 bases, there was a span of 14 bases. The CDR3 reads CASSLAKGSKNGYTF. The CDR3 nucleotides read TGTGCCAGCAGCTTAGCAAAGGGAAGTAAGAATGGCTACACCTTC.

This clone occurred once. The chain employs TRBV9 and TRBJ2-1; possibly TRBD2 for D (7 bases). The V end was cut by 0 bases, the J end by 3 bases, with 13 bases between. CDR3 length: 16 amino acids. CDR1 and CDR2 (germline): SGDLS, YYNGEE. This CDR3 is CASSVAGGGLYNEQFF. The CDR3 coding sequence is TGTGCCAGCAGCGTAGCCGGCGGGGGCCTCTACAATGAGCAGTTCTTC.

The chain employs TRBV19 and TRBJ1-2; D ambiguous. V shed 3 bases and J shed 5 bases, with 16 bases lying between them. Germline V gene data show CDR1 as LNHDA and CDR2 as SQIVND (reference sequence). This CDR3 region has 15 residues. CDR3 nucleotides: TGTGCCAGTAGTATCGGAGCAGCCCCTCAGTATGGCTACACCTTC. This encodes CASSIGAAPQYGYTF.

This clone was seen once. V usage is TRBV11-2 and J usage is TRBJ2-5; no definite D call. Germline V gene lookup returns CDR1 SGHAT and CDR2 FQNNGV. Trimming shortened V by 3 bases and J by 5 bases, and 13 bases separated the two germline ends. The CDR3 loop spans 14 amino acids. This CDR3 reads CASSFRPARETQYF. The CDR3 coding sequence is TGTGCCAGCAGCTTCAGACCCGCGCGGGAGACCCAGTACTTC. Full variable domain (missing parts from reference TRBV11-2 and TRBJ2-5): EAGVAQSPRYKIIEKRQSVAFWCNPISGHATLYWYQQILGQGPKLLIQFQNNGVVDDSQLPKDRFSAERLKGVDSTLKIQPAKLEDSAVYLCASSFRPARETQYFGPGTRLLVL.

The rearrangement links TRBV18 to TRBJ1-1, with 11 positions matching TRBD1. CDR3 size: 17 residues. CDR1 and CDR2 from the germline V gene are KGHSH and LQKENI. Trimming at V came to 4 bases and at J to 1 base, leaving 8 bases not matched to a gene. The CDR3 region has the DNA TGTGCCAGCTCACAAGGGACAGGGGGTTTTTGGAACACTGAAGCTTTCTTT. Encoded protein: CASSQGTGGFWNTEAFF.

This chain uses TRBV19 with TRBJ1-2; the D is unclear. Trimming left V 3 bases short and J 5 bases short, with 7 bases between. Germline lookup yields CDR1 LNHDA and CDR2 SQIVND (reference sequence). This CDR3 spans 12 amino acids. The CDR3, as DNA: TGTGCCAGTAGTATGCAAGCTTATGGCTACACCTTC. Translating it yields CASSMQAYGYTF.

As to this clone: Within the sample, other DNA sequences also encode this same CDR3. The V and J genes are TRBV11-2 and TRBJ1-2; D ambiguous. Trimming removed 4 bases at V and 8 bases at J, with 8 bases between. The CDR3 is made up of 11 amino acids. Germline V gives CDR1 SGHAT, CDR2 FQNNGV. CDR3 sequence (DNA): TGTGCCAGCAGCTCCCCCGAGGGCTACACCTTC. Its translation: CASSSPEGYTF.

The J gene is TRBJ2-7, the V gene TRBV7-9; D possibly corresponds to TRBD2 (7 bases). Trimming stripped 5 bases from V and 2 bases from J, with 10 bases between. The CDR3 is 13 amino acids. Germline CDR1 reads SEHNR; CDR2 reads FQNEAQ (reference sequence). The CDR3 protein is CASSGGDTYEQYF. The DNA of the CDR3 is TGTGCCAGCAGCGGGGGGGACACCTACGAGCAGTACTTC.

The chain links TRBV5-1 to TRBJ1-4; 10 bases are a match to TRBD1. Per germline, CDR1 SGHRS and CDR2 YFSETQ. V dropped 4 bases and J dropped 7; count of bases not matched to a gene: 7. The CDR3 has 15 residues. The CDR3 DNA reads as TGCGCCAGCAGCATAAGACAGGGGGCGCGTGAAAAACTGTTTTTT. It yields the protein CASSIRQGAREKLFF.

The chain is built from TRBV7-9 and TRBJ2-5; D is unresolved. V was cut by 1 base and J by 4 bases, with 7 bases left in between. The length of the CDR3 is 13 residues. The germline gives CDR1 SEHNR, CDR2 FQNEAQ (reference sequence). CDR3 bases: TGTGCCAGCAGCTTAGGCGTCGGAGAGACCCAGTACTTC. It yields the protein CASSLGVGETQYF. The full variable domain, in which reference TRBV7-9 and TRBJ2-5 provide the parts outside the CDR3, is DTGVSQNPRHKITKRGQNVTFRCDPISEHNRLYWYRQTLGQGPEFLTYFQNEAQLEKSRLLSDRFSAERPKGSFSTLEIQRTEQGDSAMYLCASSLGVGETQYFGPGTRLLVL.

This rearrangement joins TRBV6-6 to TRBJ2-1; 9 bases fit TRBD2. The junction had 5 bases not matched to a gene; V was cut back by 5 bases and J by 6 bases. CDR3 size: 14 residues. CDR1 and CDR2 (germline): MNHNY, SVGAGI (reference sequence). The CDR3 is CASSPSTSGNEQFF. The CDR3 nucleotides read TGTGCCAGCAGTCCTTCGACTAGCGGCAATGAGCAGTTCTTC.

The CDR3 bases are TGTGCCAGCAGCTTAGCCCCGACAAGTTCTTTCAACACTGAAGCTTTCTTT. It yields the protein CASSLAPTSSFNTEAFF. The chain links TRBV11-2 to TRBJ1-1, with D uncertain. Trimming took off 1 base at V and 2 bases at J, with 17 bases between the two ends. Germline CDR1 reads SGHAT; CDR2 reads FQNNGV. The CDR3 is made up of 17 amino acids. The whole variable domain, filled in from reference TRBV11-2 and TRBJ1-1, reads EAGVAQSPRYKIIEKRQSVAFWCNPISGHATLYWYQQILGQGPKLLIQFQNNGVVDDSQLPKDRFSAERLKGVDSTLKIQPAKLEDSAVYLCASSLAPTSSFNTEAFFGQGTRLTVV.

The chain uses TRBV2 and TRBJ1-5; the D is unclear. Trimming pared 1 base from V and 2 bases from J, leaving 12 bases between. CDR1 and CDR2 from the germline V gene are SNHLY and FYNNEI. The CDR3 runs to 16 residues. The CDR3 is CASSEGRLVGNQPQHF. Written as DNA, the CDR3 is TGTGCCAGCAGTGAAGGAAGACTTGTCGGCAATCAGCCCCAGCATTTT.

The chain joins TRBV19 to TRBJ1-6; no clear D gene. The CDR3 has 17 amino acids. V was clipped by 6 bases and J by 6 bases, with 21 bases between them. Germline CDR1 LNHDA, CDR2 SQIVND (reference sequence). Here the CDR3 reads CASSGPPGRSANSPLHF. DNA for the CDR3: TGTGCCAGTAGCGGACCCCCCGGACGGTCCGCTAATTCACCCCTCCACTTT.

J is TRBJ2-1 and V is TRBV18; the D call may be TRBD1 or TRBD2 (6 bases each). The germline gives CDR1 KGHSH, CDR2 LQKENI. The CDR3 is made up of 16 amino acids. The V and J ends lost 3 bases and 1 base respectively, with 13 bases between them. CDR3 region: CASSPIGGPSYNEQFF. The CDR3 nucleotides read TGTGCCAGCTCACCGATCGGGGGCCCATCCTACAATGAGCAGTTCTTC.

The chain joins TRBV5-1 to TRBJ1-2, with TRBD1 matching over 9 bases. The CDR3 length is 18 residues. Germline assignment: CDR1 SGHRS and CDR2 YFSETQ. V lost 0 bases, J lost 6 bases, and 15 bases stayed unmatched. CDR3 in amino acids: CASSLGITGGEVENGYTF. CDR3 bases: TGCGCCAGCAGCTTGGGAATTACAGGGGGCGAGGTTGAGAATGGCTACACCTTC.

The chain carries TRBV2 and TRBJ2-1; 7 bases map to TRBD2. This CDR3 comprises 14 residues. Trimming took 3 bases from V and 8 from J; bases not matched to a gene: 7. CDR1 and CDR2 (germline): SNHLY, FYNNEI. As DNA, the CDR3 is TGTGCCAGCAGTGACGGACTAGTAGGGTATGAGCAGTTCTTC. This translates into CASSDGLVGYEQFF.

Worth noting for this clone: One end of the junction does not line up with germline, which may come from a read error. The chain joins TRBV5-4 to TRBJ2-1; D is uncertain. The V gene's germline CDR1 is SGHNT and CDR2 YYREEE (reference sequence). This CDR3 is built from 12 residues. CDR3 bases: TGTGCCAGCAGCTTTGAGGTAGAATTCAAGGTCTTC. It translates to CASSFEVEFKVF.

This clone has a single count. The genes are TRBV2 and TRBJ1-1; D is perhaps TRBD1 (5 bases). The CDR3 sequence is 14 residues long. Germline V CDR1 and CDR2: SNHLY, FYNNEI. V lost 6 bases to trimming and J lost 0 bases, with 11 bases between them. CDR3 residues: CASSREGMNTEAFF. The CDR3 coding sequence is TGTGCCAGCAGCCGGGAGGGGATGAACACTGAAGCTTTCTTT.

The CDR3 region is CASSAGGGNQPQHF. The DNA for the CDR3 is TGTGCCAGCAGTGCAGGGGGTGGCAATCAGCCCCAGCATTTT. The chain joins TRBV2 to TRBJ1-5; 7 bases are shared with TRBD1. J lost 2 bases, V lost 4 bases, and 2 bases had no gene match. CDR1 and CDR2 (germline): SNHLY, FYNNEI. This CDR3 is built from 14 residues.

J is TRBJ1-1 and V is TRBV19; unclear D gene. Germline loops: CDR1 LNHDA, CDR2 SQIVND (reference sequence). V was shortened by 9 bases and J by 1 base, with 12 bases between the two germline ends. This CDR3 has 13 residues. CDR3 nucleotide sequence: TGTGCCAGCGGGCGCTTTCCGAACACTGAAGCTTTCTTT. Protein: CASGRFPNTEAFF.